The 13 T cell receptor beta chains presented below share a single source sample, sequenced in a study of blood T cell repertoires in COVID-19. Using immunoSEQ multiplex PCR, the repertoire was profiled, and TCRdb retains in-frame clones only, with some absent. Of about 70,000 clones listed, roughly four fifths are singletons. What was sequenced was peripheral blood. The receptors here all came from a woman aged 80 or over with active or convalescent COVID-19.

This clone was counted a few times. The chain links TRBV4-1 to TRBJ1-3, with TRBD1 matching 9 bases. Germline values: CDR1 MGHRA, CDR2 YSYEKL. J was trimmed by 4 bases and V by 3 bases; bases with no gene match: 7. The CDR3 is made up of 16 amino acids. The CDR3 region has the DNA TGCGCCAGCAGCCACCCACAGGGGGCTCCAGGAAACACCATATATTTT. Translated: CASSHPQGAPGNTIYF.

This clone was found a few times. This chain joins TRBV28 and TRBJ2-2; D is undetermined. V was pared by 4 bases and J by 0 bases, with 6 bases between. CDR3 length equals 14 residues. The germline gives CDR1 MDHEN, CDR2 SYDVKM. The DNA for the CDR3 is TGTGCCAGCAGTTACAGATCGAACACCGGGGAGCTGTTTTTT. This codes for CASSYRSNTGELFF.

In DNA, the CDR3 is TGTGCCAGCAGTTATACAGGGAGCTCCTACGAGCAGTACTTC. Its protein product is CASSYTGSSYEQYF. V gene TRBV6-6 combines with J gene TRBJ2-7; possibly TRBD1 for D (6 bases). CDR3 length equals 14 residues. CDR1 MNHNY and CDR2 SVGAGI come from the germline V gene (reference sequence). Trimming shortened V by 3 bases and J by 0 bases, and 9 bases separated the two germline ends.

This clone was counted between two and nine times. V and J are TRBV5-1 and TRBJ1-6, with 7 bases matching TRBD1. The V and J ends lost 3 bases and 10 bases, in that order; junction bases with no gene match: 4. This CDR3 is built from 13 residues. Germline V gene data show CDR1 as SGHRS and CDR2 as YFSETQ. This CDR3 reads CASSSRQGSPLHF. The CDR3 DNA reads as TGCGCCAGCAGCTCGCGACAGGGCTCACCCCTCCACTTT.

CDR3 residues: CASSSAGSVSTDTQYF. CDR3 in DNA: TGTGCCAGCAGCTCAGCCGGTAGCGTTAGCACAGATACGCAGTATTTT. The chain has TRBV7-9 and TRBJ2-3; D is perhaps TRBD2 (5 bases). Germline CDR1 is SEHNR and CDR2 is FQNEAQ (reference sequence). V was clipped by 4 bases and J by 0 bases, with 14 bases between them. The length of the CDR3 is 16 residues.

V and J are TRBV2 and TRBJ2-5, with D tentatively TRBD1 (6 bases). The CDR3 loop spans 13 amino acids. Deletions cut 5 bases from V and 4 bases from J, with 11 bases between. Germline values: CDR1 SNHLY, CDR2 FYNNEI. Written as DNA, the CDR3 is TGTGCCAGCAGTAACAGGGTGGGAGAGACCCAGTACTTC. Encoded protein: CASSNRVGETQYF.

The chain combines TRBV30 with TRBJ1-4, with D tentatively TRBD1 (5 bases). Germline-derived CDR1 and CDR2 are GTSNPN and SVGIG (reference sequence). CDR3 length: 12 residues. V lost 8 bases and J lost 7, with 14 bases in between. The CDR3 loop is CAGGAGSEKLFF. CDR3 bases: TGTGCCGGCGGGGCGGGGAGTGAAAAACTGTTTTTT.

V and J are TRBV18 and TRBJ1-5; weak D call: TRBD1 (5 bases). CDR1 and CDR2 from the germline V gene are KGHSH and LQKENI. Trimming cost V 3 bases and J 2 bases, with 20 bases left between them. The CDR3 sequence is 18 residues long. DNA of the CDR3: TGTGCCAGCTCACCCGTATTCGAGGGGAGGGTGGGCAATCAGCCCCAGCATTTT. This encodes CASSPVFEGRVGNQPQHF.

The chain recombines TRBV5-1 with TRBJ1-1; TRBD1 is a possible D gene (6 bases). The CDR3 is made up of 17 amino acids. The germline V gene encodes CDR1 SGHRS and CDR2 YFSETQ. The germline V and J ends were trimmed by 0 bases and 2 bases, with 17 bases remaining between them. CDR3: CASSLGAQGAFNTEAFF. The CDR3 DNA sequence: TGCGCCAGCAGCTTGGGGGCACAGGGAGCCTTCAACACTGAAGCTTTCTTT.

The genes are TRBV5-1 and TRBJ1-4; D remains unclear. Trimming stripped 3 bases from V and 2 bases from J, with 11 bases between. This CDR3 comprises 15 residues. CDR1 and CDR2 (germline): SGHRS, YFSETQ. DNA for the CDR3: TGCGCCAGCAGCTCTACGCAGGCGACTAATGAAAAACTGTTTTTT. This translates into CASSSTQATNEKLFF.

The CDR3 sequence: CASSLLRSGGAGANVLTF. DNA for the CDR3: TGTGCCAGCAGTCTCCTTCGTAGCGGGGGGGCAGGGGCCAACGTCCTGACTTTC. The chain joins TRBV27 to TRBJ2-6, with TRBD2 matching over 11 bases. Germline values: CDR1 MNHEY, CDR2 SMNVEV (reference sequence). The CDR3 sequence is 18 residues long. V lost 5 bases, J lost 4 bases, and 10 bases stayed unmatched.

This chain connects TRBV6-5 to TRBJ1-5, with no clear D. V gave up 6 bases and J gave up 6 bases, with 15 bases separating them. The CDR3 loop spans 14 amino acids. Per germline, CDR1 MNHEY and CDR2 SVGAGI. The CDR3 is CASSRSPGGQPQHF. The DNA for the CDR3 is TGTGCCAGCAGCCGCTCCCCAGGTGGTCAGCCCCAGCATTTT.

This clone has a handful of counts. The chain joins TRBV2 to TRBJ2-7, with D uncertain. V was cut by 1 base and J by 8 bases, with 9 bases left in between. This CDR3 has 12 residues. CDR1 and CDR2 from the germline V gene are SNHLY and FYNNEI. The CDR3 region has the DNA TGTGCCAGCAGTGAAGTGAATGGGCAGCAGTACTTC. Amino acid sequence: CASSEVNGQQYF.